This T cell receptor (beta chain) derives from a study of OX40 agonist ivuxolimab in advanced cancers. Whole-study findings and limits: The study observed clonal expansion of CD4+ and CD8+ blood T cells by week 6 at 0.1 to 3.0 mg/kg.

The CDR3 contains 16 residues. Trimming removed 0 bases at V and 4 bases at J, with 15 bases between. Per germline, CDR1 MNHNS and CDR2 SASEGT. Clones were sequenced by immunoSEQ multiplex PCR, and TCRdb holds only the in-frame ones, with some missing. The table shows 41,000 or so clones, with around 87% occurring only once. For this clone: Its matching antigen is unknown.

This sample comprised CD4+ or CD8+ T cells sorted from blood, obtained in a trial of the OX40 agonist ivuxolimab. This sequence was found in an adult with an advanced solid tumor such as melanoma, head and neck, liver or kidney cancer. The V gene is TRBV6-1, the J gene TRBJ2-5; no firm D call. Here the CDR3 reads CASSEAGRGPGETQYF. The CDR3 DNA reads TGTGCCAGCAGTGAAGCGGGCCGAGGCCCGGGAGAGACCCAGTACTTC.